Shown below are 9 T cell receptor beta chains from a single sample sequenced in a study of cytomegalovirus exposure and HLA in healthy donors. PCR was performed using 60 Vbeta and 13 Jbeta primers. Here immunoSEQ multiplex PCR was the method, and the copy in TCRdb shows in-frame clones only, minus some. This sample has around 190,000 clones, with 78% found just once. Source material: PBMCs. These receptors originate from a female donor in good health and CMV-seronegative.

The chain uses TRBV11-3 and TRBJ2-1; 11 bases match TRBD2. The V and J ends lost 6 bases and 3 bases, in that order; junction bases with no gene match: 4. CDR1 is SGHNT and CDR2 is YENEEA in the germline V gene. The CDR3 has 15 amino acids. For the CDR3, the DNA is TGTGCCAGCAGGCTAGCGGGGGGAAACTACAATGAGCAGTTCTTC. Its protein product is CASRLAGGNYNEQFF.

The chain couples TRBV15 to TRBJ2-2, with D maybe TRBD2 (6 bases). Germline V gene lookup returns CDR1 LNHNV and CDR2 YYDKDF (reference sequence). The ends were cut back, 0 bases at V and 2 bases at J, with 10 bases in the middle. This CDR3 comprises 16 residues. The CDR3 here is CATSRDPGVNTGELFF. CDR3 in DNA: TGTGCCACCAGCAGAGATCCGGGGGTCAACACCGGGGAGCTGTTTTTT.

The genes are TRBV6-1 and TRBJ1-2, with D maybe TRBD1 (6 bases). The V gene's germline CDR1 is MNHNS and CDR2 SASEGT. CDR3 length: 13 amino acids. The V gene lost 6 bases and the J gene lost 4 bases, with 12 bases spanning the gap. CDR3 region: CASSLRDIYGYTF. As DNA, the CDR3 is TGTGCCAGCAGCCTCAGGGACATCTATGGCTACACCTTC.

The chain couples TRBV6-1 to TRBJ2-7; 8 bases map to TRBD1. The CDR3 is 13 amino acids. V dropped 7 bases and J dropped 3; count of bases not matched to a gene: 5. Germline V lookup: CDR1 MNHNS, CDR2 SASEGT. CDR3 in amino acids: CASKQGANYEQYF. CDR3 DNA sequence: TGTGCCAGCAAGCAGGGGGCTAACTACGAGCAGTACTTC.

V and J are TRBV12-5 and TRBJ2-7; D call uncertain. The CDR3 consists of 18 residues. Germline CDR1 reads LGHNT; CDR2 reads FRNRAP. V was clipped by 2 bases and J by 6 bases, with 26 bases between them. CDR3 residues: CASGLLSVSRPPTREQYF. CDR3 coding DNA: TGTGCTAGTGGTTTGCTGTCGGTCTCTAGACCTCCTACCCGCGAGCAGTACTTC. The whole variable domain, filled in from reference TRBV12-5 and TRBJ2-7, reads DARVTQTPRHKVTEMGQEVTMRCQPILGHNTVFWYRQTMMQGLELLAYFRNRAPLDDSGMPKDRFSAEMPDATLATLKIQPSEPRDSAVYFCASGLLSVSRPPTREQYFGPGTRLTVT.

This clone came up once. This rearrangement joins TRBV10-3 to TRBJ1-2; 7 nucleotides match TRBD1. The junction had 7 bases not matched to a gene; V was cut back by 2 bases and J by 4 bases. CDR1 and CDR2 (germline): ENHRY, SYGVKD. The CDR3 spans 15 residues. CDR3 in amino acids: CAISERRGLGYGYTF. The DNA of the CDR3 is TGTGCCATCAGTGAGAGGAGGGGGCTAGGCTATGGCTACACCTTC.

CDR3 protein: CASSSGWNTEAFF. The CDR3 bases are TGTGCCAGCAGCTCAGGTTGGAACACTGAAGCTTTCTTT. The gene calls are TRBV5-5 and TRBJ1-1; D is undetermined. CDR1 SGHKS and CDR2 YYEKEE come from the germline V gene (reference sequence). CDR3 length: 13 amino acids. V was shortened by 3 bases and J by 1 base, with 7 bases between the two germline ends.

The chain employs TRBV19 and TRBJ1-1; D is perhaps TRBD1 (5 bases). V was shortened by 0 bases and J by 6 bases, with 11 bases between the two germline ends. CDR1 and CDR2 from the germline V gene are LNHDA and SQIVND (reference sequence). The CDR3 has 14 residues. The CDR3 sequence is CASSIDLVTAEAFF. The CDR3 DNA is TGTGCCAGTAGTATAGATCTAGTGACAGCTGAAGCTTTCTTT.

This clone showed up just once. The chain joins TRBV18 to TRBJ1-2; D is uncertain. CDR3 length: 14 amino acids. Germline V gene data show CDR1 as KGHSH and CDR2 as LQKENI. The V gene lost 1 base and the J gene lost 0 bases, with 6 bases spanning the gap. The CDR3 here is CASSPQQTNYGYTF. The CDR3 DNA follows: TGTGCCAGCTCACCACAACAGACTAACTATGGCTACACCTTC.